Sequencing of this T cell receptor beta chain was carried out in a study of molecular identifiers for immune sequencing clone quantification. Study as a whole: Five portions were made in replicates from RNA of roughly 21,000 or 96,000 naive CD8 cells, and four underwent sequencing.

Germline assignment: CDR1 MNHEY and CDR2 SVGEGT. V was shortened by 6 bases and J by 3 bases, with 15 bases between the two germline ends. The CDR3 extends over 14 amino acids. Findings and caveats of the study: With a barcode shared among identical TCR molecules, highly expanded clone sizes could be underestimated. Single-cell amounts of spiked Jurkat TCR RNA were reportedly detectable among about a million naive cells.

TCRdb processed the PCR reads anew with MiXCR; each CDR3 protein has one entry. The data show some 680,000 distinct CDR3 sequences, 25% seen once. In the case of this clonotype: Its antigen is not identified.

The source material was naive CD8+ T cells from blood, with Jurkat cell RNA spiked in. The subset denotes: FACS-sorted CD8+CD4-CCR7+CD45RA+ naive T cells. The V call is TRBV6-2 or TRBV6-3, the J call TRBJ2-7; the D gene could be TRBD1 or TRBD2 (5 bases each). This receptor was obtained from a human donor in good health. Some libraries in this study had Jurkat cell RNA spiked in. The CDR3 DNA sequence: TGTGCCAGCAGCCGGGACCCCTCACTCTACGAGCAGTACTTC. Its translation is CASSRDPSLYEQYF.